Each of the 22 T cell receptor beta chains below was sequenced from the same sample in a study of T cells in Graves' hyperthyroidism and ophthalmopathy. Researchers took RNA transcripts and amplified the TCR beta CDR3 regions from them. First-round RT-PCR of the TCR CDR3 relied on the HTBI primer set. TCRdb used MiXCR to reprocess the multiplex PCR reads, holding one entry per CDR3 protein. The repertoire holds about 580,000 distinct CDR3 sequences, about 15% seen once, with 5.8% in the top ten. Sequenced material: blood. Receptors were obtained from a young woman with Graves' hyperthyroidism that later progressed to Graves' ophthalmopathy.

This clonotype was seen many times. This chain joins TRBV24-1 and TRBJ2-2; D is ambiguous. This CDR3 has 14 residues. The V end was cut by 8 bases, the J end by 4 bases, with 13 bases between. Germline V lookup: CDR1 KGHDR, CDR2 SFDVKD. CDR3 sequence: CATKENDGTGELFF. The DNA for the CDR3 is TGTGCCACCAAGGAGAACGATGGCACCGGGGAGCTGTTTTTT.

This chain uses TRBV7-3 with TRBJ2-7; TRBD2 matches 9 bases. J lost 3 bases, V lost 2 bases, and 8 bases had no gene match. The CDR3 contains 16 residues. Per germline, CDR1 SGHTA and CDR2 FQGTGA. The CDR3: CASSLVAGAGFYEQYF. The CDR3 DNA follows: TGTGCCAGCAGCTTAGTAGCGGGAGCGGGATTCTACGAGCAGTACTTC.

Many counts were recorded for this clonotype. The chain has TRBV9 and TRBJ2-7, with a possible D match to TRBD1 (6 bases). Germline assignment: CDR1 SGDLS and CDR2 YYNGEE. V was cut by 0 bases and J by 1 base, with 14 bases left in between. The CDR3 is 16 amino acids. This CDR3 is CASSVGGDIGSYEQYF. CDR3 DNA: TGTGCCAGCAGCGTAGGAGGGGACATAGGTTCCTACGAGCAGTACTTC.

This clonotype was recorded at least ten times. The chain has TRBV5-4 and TRBJ2-5; TRBD2 matches at 15 bases. After removal of 4 bases from V and 4 bases from J, the junction contained 5 bases not matched to a gene. There are 16 residues in the CDR3. The germline V gene encodes CDR1 SGHNT and CDR2 YYREEE (reference sequence). Here the CDR3 DNA reads TGTGCCAGCAGCCCCGCGGGACTAGCGGGAGGAGAGACCCAGTACTTC. Translating it yields CASSPAGLAGGETQYF.

This clonotype was counted ten times or more. This chain connects TRBV9 to TRBJ2-5; D tentatively fits TRBD1 or TRBD2 (5 bases each). CDR1 SGDLS and CDR2 YYNGEE come from the germline V gene. V was cut by 0 bases and J by 5 bases, with 8 bases left in between. The CDR3 is 13 residues long. Written as DNA, the CDR3 is TGTGCCAGCAGCGTAGGTGGGACGGAGACCCAGTACTTC. It encodes CASSVGGTETQYF.

This clonotype has at least ten counts. The CDR3 protein is CASSSTRGTEAFF. CDR3 in DNA: TGTGCCAGCAGCTCCACAAGGGGAACTGAAGCTTTCTTT. The rearrangement uses TRBV7-9 and TRBJ1-1; D perhaps matches TRBD1 (5 bases). This CDR3 has 13 residues. Per germline, CDR1 SEHNR and CDR2 FQNEAQ (reference sequence). Trimming shortened V by 4 bases and J by 5 bases, and 11 bases separated the two germline ends.

This clonotype has at least ten counts. The CDR3 DNA follows: TGTGCCAGCAGTTTAGGCGACGGTGGCCAAGAGACCCAGTACTTC. Residues: CASSLGDGGQETQYF. The chain recombines TRBV12-3 or TRBV12-4 with TRBJ2-5, with no clear D. V shed 1 base and J shed 1 base, with 10 bases lying between them. The CDR3 has 15 amino acids.

This chain connects TRBV28 to TRBJ1-1; 7 bases align to TRBD1. The CDR3 extends over 16 amino acids. Germline CDR1 MDHEN, CDR2 SYDVKM. The V segment lost 2 bases and the J segment 3 bases; nucleotides outside the gene matches: 9. The CDR3 region is CASSLRQGPLDTEAFF. The CDR3, as DNA: TGTGCCAGCAGTTTACGACAGGGACCGTTAGACACTGAAGCTTTCTTT.

In this sample, this clonotype turned up many times. The V call is TRBV5-1, the J call TRBJ2-7, with a weak D call TRBD2 (5 bases). The germline V and J ends were trimmed by 4 bases and 2 bases, with 19 bases remaining between them. This CDR3 region has 16 residues. In germline, CDR1 is SGHRS, CDR2 YFSETQ. Here the CDR3 reads CASSPSRTSGTYEQYF. The CDR3 nucleotides are TGCGCCAGCAGCCCCTCCCGAACTAGTGGGACCTACGAGCAGTACTTC.

This clonotype was counted at least ten times. V usage is TRBV7-9 and J usage is TRBJ2-5, with D perhaps TRBD1 (6 bases). The length of the CDR3 is 14 residues. V was clipped by 4 bases and J by 2 bases, with 11 bases between them. Germline CDR1 and CDR2: SEHNR and FQNEAQ (reference sequence). The CDR3 loop reads CASSWGQSQETQYF. The DNA of the CDR3 is TGTGCCAGCAGCTGGGGGCAGAGTCAAGAGACCCAGTACTTC.

This clonotype occurred many times. V usage is TRBV28 and J usage is TRBJ1-5; 7 bases fit TRBD1. Germline V gene data show CDR1 as MDHEN and CDR2 as SYDVKM. J was trimmed by 9 bases and V by 4 bases; bases with no gene match: 15. This CDR3 is 16 amino acids long. DNA of the CDR3: TGTGCCAGCAGTTCTCCCGGGACAGACCTTCCACCGCCCCAGCATTTT. This translates into CASSSPGTDLPPPQHF.

This clonotype was recorded at least ten times. This chain joins TRBV2 and TRBJ2-7, with 7 bases aligning to TRBD2. The trim removed 1 base at V and 2 bases at J, leaving 5 bases unmatched. CDR1 and CDR2 from the germline V gene are SNHLY and FYNNEI. This CDR3 comprises 15 residues. The CDR3 loop is CASSEGAGEAYEQYF. CDR3 bases: TGTGCCAGCAGTGAAGGGGCGGGGGAAGCCTACGAGCAGTACTTC.

This clonotype was detected ten times or more. The chain uses TRBV7-2 and TRBJ2-5, with 12 positions matching TRBD2. The CDR3 is 18 residues long. V was pared by 5 bases and J by 5 bases, with 15 bases of the junction left unmatched. The germline gives CDR1 SGHTA, CDR2 FQGNSA. The CDR3 loop reads CASSLRGSSGRVSETQYF. The CDR3 DNA is TGTGCCAGCAGCCTGCGGGGGTCTAGCGGGAGGGTTAGCGAGACCCAGTACTTC.

This clonotype was recorded many times. The chain uses TRBV19 and TRBJ2-5; D call uncertain. This CDR3 region has 14 residues. V lost 3 bases, J lost 4 bases, and 12 bases lay in between. Germline loops: CDR1 LNHDA, CDR2 SQIVND (reference sequence). For the CDR3, the DNA is TGTGCCAGTAGTATCGGTGGGCCTGGAGAGACCCAGTACTTC. It is translated as CASSIGGPGETQYF.

This clonotype was recorded many times. The chain links TRBV5-1 to TRBJ2-2; TRBD1 aligns across 7 bases. The CDR3 is 17 amino acids. CDR1 SGHRS and CDR2 YFSETQ come from the germline V gene. Unmatched junction bases numbered 10, after V lost 3 bases and J lost 2 bases. This CDR3 reads CASSSATGRSNTGELFF. CDR3 nucleotides: TGCGCCAGCAGCTCGGCGACAGGGCGCTCTAACACCGGGGAGCTGTTTTTT.

This chain uses TRBV7-9 with TRBJ1-4; unclear D gene. Per germline, CDR1 SEHNR and CDR2 FQNEAQ (reference sequence). This CDR3 has 15 amino acids. The V end lost 8 bases, the J end lost 7 bases, and 20 bases lay between the germline ends. The CDR3 region has the DNA TGTGCCAGCGGTAGTAGTGCCCTCCGGGGTGAAAAACTGTTTTTT. Amino acid sequence: CASGSSALRGEKLFF.

This clonotype was counted at least ten times. The gene calls are TRBV28 and TRBJ1-4, with a possible D match to TRBD1 (6 bases). The germline gives CDR1 MDHEN, CDR2 SYDVKM. Trimming removed 8 bases at V and 8 bases at J, with 18 bases between. The CDR3 runs to 14 residues. The CDR3, as DNA: TGTGCCAGCGGGGGCGGGACCCTTAACGAAAAACTGTTTTTT. This encodes CASGGGTLNEKLFF.

This clonotype showed up many times. This chain connects TRBV28 to TRBJ1-1; 8 bases line up with TRBD1. Germline lookup yields CDR1 MDHEN and CDR2 SYDVKM. This CDR3 has 17 residues. The V gene end was trimmed by 2 bases and the J gene end by 4 bases; junction bases not matched to a gene: 12. The CDR3: CASSLLFSGGRGTEAFF. Here the CDR3 DNA reads TGTGCCAGCAGTTTACTATTCTCAGGGGGCAGGGGCACTGAAGCTTTCTTT.

The table lists this clonotype with many counts. The V call is TRBV7-2, the J call TRBJ2-7; 9 bases line up with TRBD1. Trimming cost V 4 bases and J 3 bases; bases outside gene matches: 4. The CDR3 extends over 14 amino acids. Germline V gives CDR1 SGHTA, CDR2 FQGNSA. The DNA for the CDR3 is TGTGCCAGCAGCTACTCGGGACAGGGCTACGAGCAGTACTTC. As protein: CASSYSGQGYEQYF. Variable domain in full (rest from reference TRBV7-2 and TRBJ2-7): GAGVSQSPSNKVTEKGKDVELRCDPISGHTALYWYRQSLGQGLEFLIYFQGNSAPDKSGLPSDRFSAERTGGSVSTLTIQRTQQEDSAVYLCASSYSGQGYEQYFGPGTRLTVT.

As regards this clonotype: An end of the junction does not agree with germline; a read error may underlie this. This chain links TRBV19 with TRBJ2-1; 10 bases are a match to TRBD1. CDR1 is LNHDA and CDR2 is SQIVND in the germline V gene (reference sequence). This CDR3 is 15 amino acids long. CDR3 nucleotide sequence: TGTGCCAGTAGCGTCCCGGGACAGGGGTTCAATGAGCGGTTCTTC. This codes for CASSVPGQGFNERFF.

A few counts support this clonotype. V and J are TRBV18 and TRBJ2-2; 9 bases match TRBD2. The V and J ends lost 1 base and 0 bases, in that order; junction bases with no gene match: 3. CDR3 length: 17 residues. Germline CDR1 KGHSH, CDR2 LQKENI. The CDR3 here is CASSPLSGSSNTGELFF. CDR3 DNA: TGTGCCAGCTCACCACTTAGCGGGAGTTCGAACACCGGGGAGCTGTTTTTT.

This clonotype was picked up many times. The chain couples TRBV12-3 or TRBV12-4 to TRBJ1-3, with 7 bases aligning to TRBD1. The CDR3 has 15 amino acids. V dropped 6 bases and J dropped 4; count of bases not matched to a gene: 9. CDR3 in amino acids: CASSNPTGRGNTIYF. DNA for the CDR3: TGTGCCAGCAGCAACCCGACAGGGCGAGGAAACACCATATATTTT.